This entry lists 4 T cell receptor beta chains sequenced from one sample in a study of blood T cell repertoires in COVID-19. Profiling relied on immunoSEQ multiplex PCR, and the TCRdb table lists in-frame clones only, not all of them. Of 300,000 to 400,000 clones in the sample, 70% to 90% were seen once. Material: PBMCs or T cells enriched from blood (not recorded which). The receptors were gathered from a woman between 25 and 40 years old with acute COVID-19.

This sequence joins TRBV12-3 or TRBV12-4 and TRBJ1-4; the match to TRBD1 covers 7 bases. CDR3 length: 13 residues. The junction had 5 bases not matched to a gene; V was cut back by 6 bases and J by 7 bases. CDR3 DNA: TGTGCCAGCAGACTGTCAGGGGGTGAAAAACTGTTTTTT. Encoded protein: CASRLSGGEKLFF.

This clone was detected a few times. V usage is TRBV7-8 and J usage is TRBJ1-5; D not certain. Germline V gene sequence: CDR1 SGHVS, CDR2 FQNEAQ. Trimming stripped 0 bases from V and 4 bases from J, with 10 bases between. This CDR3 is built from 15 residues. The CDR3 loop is CASSLAEGANQPQHF. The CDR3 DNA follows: TGTGCCAGCAGCTTAGCAGAGGGAGCAAATCAGCCCCAGCATTTT.

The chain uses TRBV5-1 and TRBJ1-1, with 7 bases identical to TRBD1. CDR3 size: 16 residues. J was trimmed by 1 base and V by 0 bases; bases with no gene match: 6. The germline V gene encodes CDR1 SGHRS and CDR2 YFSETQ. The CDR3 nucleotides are TGCGCCAGCAGCTTGGAGGGACAGAGGGCGAACACTGAAGCTTTCTTT. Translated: CASSLEGQRANTEAFF.

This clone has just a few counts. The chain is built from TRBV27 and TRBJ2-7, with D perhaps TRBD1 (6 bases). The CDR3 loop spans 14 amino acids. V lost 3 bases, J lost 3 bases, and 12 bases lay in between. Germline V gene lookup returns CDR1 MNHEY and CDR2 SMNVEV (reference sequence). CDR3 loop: CASSLSEQGYEQYF. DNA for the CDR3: TGTGCCAGCAGTTTGTCGGAACAGGGCTACGAGCAGTACTTC.